This TCR beta chain was identified in a study of human T cells and chemical hapten exposure. Study-level background: On approximately 2 cm by approximately 2 cm of upper inner arm skin, sensitization was performed with 2% DPC. All patients underwent weekly scalp dosing with diphenylcyclopropenone for the full approximately 23-week study. Epicutaneous patch tests delivered 0.01% DPC to the upper back, with evaluation at 6 days.

This clonotype was recorded at least ten times. Its antigen is as yet unknown. This CDR3 is 16 amino acids long. Germline values: CDR1 LGHDT, CDR2 YNNKEL (reference sequence). V lost 1 base and J lost 0, with 10 bases in between. Study-level findings and limits: No shift was seen in TCRs above 1 in 1000 frequency with DPC sensitization.

Each CDR3 protein gets one entry after TCRdb re-called the RACE reads with MiXCR. Here the sample spans 300,000 to 450,000 distinct CDR3 sequences, around 5% being singletons. Stated time point: patch test 1, 2 weeks after DPC sensitization. As to treatment: therapeutic diphenylcyclopropenone sensitization with weekly scalp DPC. This specimen consisted of whole blood, obtained in connection with sensitization to the hapten diphenylcyclopropenone (DPC). The rearrangement uses TRBV3-1 and TRBJ1-3; perhaps TRBD1 as D (5 bases). The TCR originated in a woman aged 50 to 65 with alopecia areata. Some clones in this sample may be carry-over from other donors' samples. DNA of the CDR3: TGTGCCAGCAGCCAAGGGGGACGGATCTCTGGAAACACCATATATTTT. Residues: CASSQGGRISGNTIYF.